Here is one T cell receptor (beta chain) with its context. The data derive from a study of blood T cell repertoires in COVID-19. Study background: The United States, Italy and Spain provided the acute and convalescent COVID-19 samples.

Trimming took 3 bases from V and 1 from J; bases not matched to a gene: 4. The CDR3 length is 15 residues. Germline values: CDR1 MNHEY, CDR2 SMNVEV (reference sequence). Sequencing used immunoSEQ multiplex PCR; TCRdb keeps in-frame clones, though not all of them. The sample gives over 150,000 clones, 70% to 85% of which show up once; 6.5% to 8.5% is in the top ten. The TCR comes from a human donor in a cohort sampled during active COVID-19. The sample consisted of peripheral blood. This chain uses TRBV27 with TRBJ2-3; 7 bases map to TRBD2. The CDR3 reads CASSFGGGGTDTQYF. In nucleotides, the CDR3 is TGTGCCAGCAGTTTCGGCGGGGGAGGCACAGATACGCAGTATTTT.